Following are 18 T cell receptor beta chains from one sample sequenced in a study of blood T cell repertoires in COVID-19. The data were produced by immunoSEQ multiplex PCR, yet TCRdb's version contains in-frame clones alone and is incomplete. The data hold about 140,000 clones, with roughly 80% observed a single time. Sequencing was performed on peripheral blood. Every receptor here comes from an elderly woman with acute or convalescent COVID-19.

The rearrangement uses TRBV18 and TRBJ1-2, with D unclear. Germline-derived CDR1 and CDR2 are KGHSH and LQKENI. V was clipped by 6 bases and J by 4 bases, with 12 bases between them. This CDR3 spans 13 amino acids. CDR3 nucleotide sequence: TGTGCCAGCTCGCGATCCGATACCTATGGCTACACCTTC. Translation gives CASSRSDTYGYTF.

The chain couples TRBV5-4 to TRBJ1-4, with D possibly being TRBD1 (6 bases). CDR1 SGHNT and CDR2 YYREEE come from the germline V gene (reference sequence). V was pared by 4 bases and J by 7 bases, with 14 bases between. This CDR3 has 14 amino acids. CDR3 nucleotides: TGTGCCAGCAGCCCAGGGGTTGTTGGTGAAAAACTGTTTTTT. Its translation: CASSPGVVGEKLFF.

The J gene is TRBJ2-7, the V gene TRBV27; D uncertain. Germline lookup yields CDR1 MNHEY and CDR2 SMNVEV (reference sequence). The CDR3 loop spans 13 amino acids. Trimming left V 3 bases short and J 3 bases short, with 9 bases between. CDR3 sequence: CASSFSISYEQYF. The DNA for the CDR3 is TGTGCCAGCAGTTTCAGTATCAGCTACGAGCAGTACTTC.

The V call is TRBV5-1, the J call TRBJ2-1; D uncertain. CDR1 is SGHRS and CDR2 is YFSETQ in the germline V gene. The ends were cut back, 2 bases at V and 5 bases at J, with 14 bases in the middle. The CDR3 runs 15 residues. The CDR3 nucleotides read TGCGCCAGCAGCTTTCTACTAAATCACGACAATGAGCAGTTCTTC. Its translation: CASSFLLNHDNEQFF.

The table lists this clone with a count of one. This chain joins TRBV11-2 and TRBJ1-2; no clear D. V was cut by 5 bases and J by 8 bases, with 21 bases left in between. CDR1 SGHAT and CDR2 FQNNGV come from the germline V gene. The CDR3 length is 15 residues. CDR3 bases: TGTGCCAGCAGCCGAATAAGGGAGGGAAGTAACGGCTACACCTTC. Residues: CASSRIREGSNGYTF.

This clone was counted only a few times. V and J are TRBV7-9 and TRBJ1-4, with D maybe TRBD1 (5 bases). Germline V gene lookup returns CDR1 SEHNR and CDR2 FQNEAQ (reference sequence). V was clipped by 2 bases and J by 6 bases, with 13 bases between them. This CDR3 contains 15 residues. The CDR3 protein is CASSLSGQIDEKLFF. The CDR3 region has the DNA TGTGCCAGCAGCTTATCAGGGCAGATCGATGAAAAACTGTTTTTT. The complete variable domain, with remaining parts taken from reference TRBV7-9 and TRBJ1-4, reads DTGVSQNPRHKITKRGQNVTFRCDPISEHNRLYWYRQTLGQGPEFLTYFQNEAQLEKSRLLSDRFSAERPKGSFSTLEIQRTEQGDSAMYLCASSLSGQIDEKLFFGSGTQLSVL.

The rearrangement joins TRBV5-4 to TRBJ2-7, with a weak D call TRBD2 (5 bases). Deletions cut 3 bases from V and 6 bases from J, with 13 bases between. This CDR3 region has 13 residues. Per the germline V gene, CDR1 is SGHNT and CDR2 is YYREEE (reference sequence). In DNA form, the CDR3 reads TGTGCCAGCAGCTCGGGAACCCTGGGCGAGCAGTACTTC. Translating gives CASSSGTLGEQYF.

The V call is TRBV5-1, the J call TRBJ2-1, with 8 bases fitting TRBD2. The CDR3 is 17 amino acids. V lost 3 bases and J lost 4; bases outside the gene matches: 12. Germline-derived CDR1 and CDR2 are SGHRS and YFSETQ. The CDR3 DNA sequence: TGCGCCAGCAGCTGGAAGAGACTAGCGATATCATACAATGAGCAGTTCTTC. Amino acids: CASSWKRLAISYNEQFF.

The rearrangement uses TRBV9 and TRBJ1-3; D is undetermined. CDR3 length equals 15 residues. V was pared by 0 bases and J by 0 bases, with 7 bases between. Looked up from germline, CDR1 is SGDLS and CDR2 is YYNGEE. CDR3 residues: CASSVGGDSGNTIYF. The CDR3 DNA sequence: TGTGCCAGCAGCGTAGGCGGCGACTCTGGAAACACCATATATTTT.

The chain employs TRBV29-1 and TRBJ1-1; 8 nucleotides agree with TRBD1. This CDR3 spans 14 amino acids. The J segment lost 1 base and the V segment lost 0 bases, leaving 1 base of the junction unmatched. Germline V gives CDR1 SQVTM, CDR2 ANQGSEA. CDR3 in amino acids: CSVEETGANTEAFF. The CDR3 DNA reads as TGCAGCGTTGAAGAGACAGGGGCGAACACTGAAGCTTTCTTT.

The count of this clone is one. The chain uses TRBV6-5 and TRBJ1-6; D uncertain. V lost 8 bases, J lost 9 bases, and 5 bases lay in between. Germline loops: CDR1 MNHEY, CDR2 SVGAGI. The CDR3 loop spans 10 amino acids. This CDR3 reads CASGGSPLHF. DNA of the CDR3: TGTGCCAGCGGCGGTTCACCCCTCCACTTT.

In its sample, this clone was seen once. V gene TRBV28 combines with J gene TRBJ1-5, with 7 bases fitting TRBD1. Germline V gives CDR1 MDHEN, CDR2 SYDVKM. CDR3 length: 18 amino acids. With 6 bases clipped from V and 0 bases from J, the junction kept 14 bases outside the gene matches. The CDR3 DNA is TGTGCCAGCAGCCGAAATCCGGGACAGAGGTATAGCAATCAGCCCCAGCATTTT. Its translation: CASSRNPGQRYSNQPQHF.

The rearrangement links TRBV2 to TRBJ2-3; 13 bases are shared with TRBD2. This CDR3 contains 15 residues. V was pared by 4 bases and J by 4 bases, with 2 bases of the junction left unmatched. Germline V gene sequence: CDR1 SNHLY, CDR2 FYNNEI. The CDR3 sequence: CASSGLAGGPDTQYF. CDR3 DNA sequence: TGTGCCAGCAGTGGACTAGCGGGGGGACCAGATACGCAGTATTTT.

The chain has TRBV19 and TRBJ2-7, with 8 positions matching TRBD2. Trimming at V came to 1 base and at J to 3 bases, leaving 5 bases not matched to a gene. CDR3 size: 15 residues. Germline V lookup: CDR1 LNHDA, CDR2 SQIVND (reference sequence). For the CDR3, the DNA is TGTGCCAGTAGTATAGTCGCGGGAGGAAACTACGAGCAGTACTTC. Encoded protein: CASSIVAGGNYEQYF.

V is TRBV5-1 and J is TRBJ2-1; D is unclear. V shed 1 base and J shed 10 bases, with 9 bases lying between them. Germline-derived CDR1 and CDR2 are SGHRS and YFSETQ. CDR3 size: 12 residues. CDR3 loop: CASSLTATEQFF. The CDR3, as DNA: TGCGCCAGCAGCTTGACCGCTACCGAGCAGTTCTTC.

V usage is TRBV24-1 and J usage is TRBJ1-2; D is possibly TRBD1 (6 bases). There are 15 residues in the CDR3. Germline CDR1 reads KGHDR; CDR2 reads SFDVKD. Trimming stripped 2 bases from V and 8 bases from J, with 17 bases between. The CDR3 reads CATSDSRQLGGGYTF. In DNA, the CDR3 is TGTGCCACCAGTGATTCTCGACAGTTAGGGGGAGGCTACACCTTC.

The chain employs TRBV5-4 and TRBJ2-2, with D possibly being TRBD1 (6 bases). Germline V gives CDR1 SGHNT, CDR2 YYREEE (reference sequence). The germline V and J ends were trimmed by 0 bases and 4 bases, with 7 bases remaining between them. There are 14 residues in the CDR3. CDR3 sequence: CASSLARGTGELFF. The CDR3 DNA reads as TGTGCCAGCAGCTTGGCCAGGGGCACCGGGGAGCTGTTTTTT.

The table lists this clone with a few counts. The rearrangement links TRBV24-1 to TRBJ2-3; 10 bases map to TRBD2. Germline CDR1 is KGHDR and CDR2 is SFDVKD. The CDR3 length is 16 residues. The V gene end was trimmed by 6 bases and the J gene end by 2 bases; junction bases not matched to a gene: 7. The CDR3 region has the DNA TGTGCCACCAGTAAGCCTAGCGGGAGAAACACAGATACGCAGTATTTT. As protein: CATSKPSGRNTDTQYF.